The TCR beta chain described here comes from a study of spatial heterogeneity in lung cancer. On each TCR cDNA molecule, a unique molecular identifier was present. Each CDR3 protein is one row after TCRdb ran MiXCR on the 5' RACE reads. In the table there are thousands of distinct CDR3 sequences, 13% to 15% of which are singletons. The CDR3 is 15 amino acids. The germline V and J ends were trimmed by 1 base and 9 bases, with 17 bases remaining between them. The germline gives CDR1 SGHRS, CDR2 YFSETQ. Findings and caveats of the study: Within tumors, counts of expanded alpha and beta TCRs tracked tumor mutation counts.

The time point is: sample taken at primary tumor resection. This clonotype was detected ten times or more. Its cognate antigen is unknown. This beta chain is a stray sequence in a library constructed for alpha chains; its clone size is not meaningful. The specimen comprised lung tumor tissue, sampled at surgery. This sequence joins TRBV5-1 and TRBJ2-1; tentative D call: TRBD2 (6 bases). The source is a male donor with early-stage non-small cell lung cancer. The CDR3 spells CASSLRLETAAEQFF. For the CDR3, the DNA is TGCGCCAGCAGCTTGCGACTAGAGACGGCGGCTGAGCAGTTCTTC.